The 30 T cell receptor beta chains listed next were all sequenced from one sample in a study of cytomegalovirus exposure and HLA in healthy donors. This PCR relied on a set of 60 Vbeta primers and 13 Jbeta primers. Generated by immunoSEQ multiplex PCR, the TCRdb table keeps only in-frame clones and is missing some. The sample consists of roughly 100,000 clones, around 74% of them appearing once. Sequenced input: PBMCs. The receptor source for this set is a man aged 35-49 years in good health and CMV-seronegative.

The V gene is TRBV5-1, the J gene TRBJ2-7, with a possible D match to TRBD2 (5 bases). Trimming pared 4 bases from V and 2 bases from J, leaving 16 bases between. This CDR3 is built from 15 residues. Per the germline V gene, CDR1 is SGHRS and CDR2 is YFSETQ. Here the CDR3 reads CASSPSVGEPYEQYF. CDR3 bases: TGCGCCAGCAGCCCCTCGGTCGGGGAACCCTACGAGCAGTACTTC.

This chain links TRBV5-4 with TRBJ2-1; maybe TRBD2 (6 bases). The CDR3 is 16 amino acids. Trimming stripped 0 bases from V and 6 bases from J, with 16 bases between. Germline loops: CDR1 SGHNT, CDR2 YYREEE (reference sequence). The CDR3 reads CASSLAVTRAPNEQFF. CDR3 sequence (DNA): TGTGCCAGCAGCTTGGCCGTGACTAGGGCTCCCAATGAGCAGTTCTTC.

This chain links TRBV29-1 with TRBJ2-5; 8 bases fit TRBD1. Germline V gene sequence: CDR1 SQVTM, CDR2 ANQGSEA. V lost 6 bases to trimming and J lost 5 bases; unmatched junction nucleotides: 8. CDR3 length: 13 residues. The CDR3 DNA is TGCAGCGTCCTCGCAGGGGGCGGGGAGACCCAGTACTTC. As protein: CSVLAGGGETQYF.

The chain joins TRBV5-4 to TRBJ1-1; 9 bases map to TRBD1. This CDR3 is 17 amino acids long. Trimming at V came to 4 bases and at J to 4 bases, leaving 14 bases not matched to a gene. Germline V gene lookup returns CDR1 SGHNT and CDR2 YYREEE (reference sequence). This CDR3 is CASSTGQGKGRSTEAFF. The DNA of the CDR3 is TGTGCCAGCAGCACGGGACAGGGTAAGGGCAGGAGCACTGAAGCTTTCTTT.

The chain is built from TRBV7-9 and TRBJ2-7; 9 bases fit TRBD2. V gave up 5 bases and J gave up 1 base; unmatched junction bases: 6. Germline V gene sequence: CDR1 SEHNR, CDR2 FQNEAQ (reference sequence). The CDR3 runs 15 residues. In DNA form, the CDR3 reads TGTGCCAGCAGCACCCCTAGCGGGGTTTCCTACGAGCAGTACTTC. Protein: CASSTPSGVSYEQYF.

This clone has only a few counts. The V call is TRBV11-2, the J call TRBJ1-2; the match to TRBD1 covers 10 bases. Trimming at V came to 4 bases and at J to 6 bases, leaving 5 bases not matched to a gene. CDR1 is SGHAT and CDR2 is FQNNGV in the germline V gene. CDR3 size: 14 residues. The CDR3 is CASSSPGTGDGYTF. CDR3 in DNA: TGTGCCAGCAGCTCGCCCGGGACAGGGGATGGCTACACCTTC.

This clone occurred a few times. The chain carries TRBV15 and TRBJ2-7; 7 bases are a match to TRBD1. The CDR3 contains 14 residues. The junction had 6 bases not matched to a gene; V was cut back by 1 base and J by 6 bases. Germline CDR1 reads LNHNV; CDR2 reads YYDKDF (reference sequence). CDR3 protein: CATSRGRDSREQYF. CDR3 nucleotides: TGTGCCACCAGCAGAGGTAGGGACAGCCGCGAGCAGTACTTC.

With regard to this clone: The junction differs from germline at one of its ends, possibly a read error. This chain connects TRBV5-1 to TRBJ2-5; the D gene is possibly TRBD2 (6 bases). Germline-derived CDR1 and CDR2 are SGHRS and YFSETQ. The CDR3 consists of 14 residues. CDR3 in DNA: TGCGCCGGCAGCCCAGGAAGCGGGCGGGAGACCCAGTACTTC. Protein sequence: CAGSPGSGRETQYF.

V and J are TRBV27 and TRBJ1-2, with a possible D match to TRBD1 (6 bases). Looked up from germline, CDR1 is MNHEY and CDR2 is SMNVEV (reference sequence). The CDR3 loop spans 13 amino acids. Trimming took 2 bases from V and 6 from J, leaving 10 bases between them. The CDR3 region is CASSLIQGNGYTF. Written as DNA, the CDR3 is TGTGCCAGCAGTTTAATACAGGGAAATGGCTACACCTTC.

This clone has just one count. The chain has TRBV19 and TRBJ2-5; TRBD2 matches 9 bases. The V gene's germline CDR1 is LNHDA and CDR2 SQIVND (reference sequence). Trimming took 10 bases from V and 2 from J; bases not matched to a gene: 11. The CDR3 runs to 15 residues. This CDR3 reads CATRRLAGRQETQYF. The CDR3 nucleotides read TGTGCCACCCGCCGTCTAGCGGGGAGACAAGAGACCCAGTACTTC.

V and J are TRBV19 and TRBJ2-7; tentatively, D is TRBD2 (5 bases). Germline lookup yields CDR1 LNHDA and CDR2 SQIVND (reference sequence). The V gene lost 0 bases and the J gene lost 4 bases, with 7 bases spanning the gap. CDR3 size: 13 residues. CDR3 nucleotide sequence: TGTGCCAGTAGTATAGAGGGAGTTTACGAGCAGTACTTC. Its translation is CASSIEGVYEQYF.

The CDR3 nucleotides read TGCGCCAGCAGTGACACGAGGGCCCGCTCCTACGAGCAGTACTTC. Residues: CASSDTRARSYEQYF. The V gene is TRBV10-2, the J gene TRBJ2-7, with D perhaps TRBD2 (5 bases). Per germline, CDR1 WSHSY and CDR2 SAAADI. V lost 3 bases to trimming and J lost 0 bases, with 12 bases between them. The CDR3 is 15 amino acids.

This clone was found a few times. The J gene is TRBJ1-4, the V gene TRBV11-1, with D unclear. Germline CDR1 reads SGHAT; CDR2 reads FQDESV (reference sequence). V shed 10 bases and J shed 12 bases, with 18 bases lying between them. The CDR3 is 12 residues long. CDR3: CATLGPLGELFF. The DNA of the CDR3 is TGTGCCACCCTCGGACCCTTGGGAGAACTGTTTTTT.

This chain uses TRBV5-1 with TRBJ1-4; no clear D. The germline gives CDR1 SGHRS, CDR2 YFSETQ. The CDR3 spans 15 residues. The germline V and J ends were trimmed by 3 bases and 6 bases, with 15 bases remaining between them. The CDR3 DNA follows: TGCGCCAGCAGCTCACCAGAGCGAGCTCATGAAAAACTGTTTTTT. Protein product: CASSSPERAHEKLFF.

This chain joins TRBV15 and TRBJ2-7; possibly TRBD2 for D (6 bases). The germline V gene has CDR1 LNHNV and CDR2 YYDKDF (reference sequence). This CDR3 is built from 16 residues. Trimming took 0 bases from V and 4 from J, leaving 16 bases between them. CDR3 region: CATSRDLGGTLYEQYF. The DNA for the CDR3 is TGTGCCACCAGCAGAGATCTGGGCGGGACCCTTTACGAGCAGTACTTC.

The chain uses TRBV4-1 and TRBJ2-7; 8 positions match TRBD2. The CDR3 length is 17 residues. With V trimmed by 0 bases and J by 0 bases, 7 bases remained unmatched. The germline V gene has CDR1 MGHRA and CDR2 YSYEKL. The CDR3 DNA is TGCGCCAGCAGCCAAGATCCGGCGGGAGGTAGCTCCTACGAGCAGTACTTC. This gives the protein CASSQDPAGGSSYEQYF.

The chain has TRBV7-9 and TRBJ2-7; perhaps TRBD1 as D (6 bases). CDR1 is SEHNR and CDR2 is FQNEAQ in the germline V gene (reference sequence). Deletions cut 1 base from V and 0 bases from J, with 16 bases between. CDR3 size: 17 residues. The CDR3 reads CASSLGGKGVISYEQYF. The CDR3 DNA reads as TGTGCCAGCAGCTTAGGGGGCAAGGGGGTCATCTCCTACGAGCAGTACTTC.

This chain connects TRBV7-9 to TRBJ2-3, with 11 bases identical to TRBD2. V lost 5 bases, J lost 3 bases, and 10 bases stayed unmatched. CDR1 and CDR2 (germline): SEHNR, FQNEAQ (reference sequence). This CDR3 comprises 17 residues. The CDR3 region is CASSGSGRAFGTDTQYF. Written as DNA, the CDR3 is TGTGCCAGCAGCGGTAGCGGGAGGGCCTTTGGGACAGATACGCAGTATTTT.

The V and J genes are TRBV18 and TRBJ1-4; 10 bases align to TRBD1. Germline V gene lookup returns CDR1 KGHSH and CDR2 LQKENI. J lost 3 bases, V lost 0 bases, and 7 bases had no gene match. The CDR3 has 18 amino acids. For the CDR3, the DNA is TGTGCCAGCTCACCACCGGGACAGGGGTTTGGAGCTAATGAAAAACTGTTTTTT. Translation: CASSPPGQGFGANEKLFF.

The genes are TRBV7-9 and TRBJ2-2; TRBD1 matches at 7 bases. Germline trimming cut 2 bases from V and 4 bases from J; bases unmatched to any gene: 1. Germline V CDR1 and CDR2: SEHNR, FQNEAQ (reference sequence). The CDR3 contains 14 residues. The CDR3 region is CASSLTGVTGELFF. The CDR3 DNA reads as TGTGCCAGCAGCTTAACAGGGGTCACCGGGGAGCTGTTTTTT.

This clone was counted between two and nine times. This chain joins TRBV6-6 and TRBJ2-2, with 10 positions matching TRBD1. Germline-derived CDR1 and CDR2 are MNHNY and SVGAGI (reference sequence). There are 15 residues in the CDR3. Germline trimming cut 6 bases from V and 6 bases from J; bases unmatched to any gene: 7. The CDR3 reads CASRPGQGGAGELFF. The DNA for the CDR3 is TGTGCCAGCAGGCCCGGACAGGGGGGGGCCGGGGAGCTGTTTTTT.

This rearrangement joins TRBV6-5 to TRBJ1-4, with 7 bases identical to TRBD1. The germline gives CDR1 MNHEY, CDR2 SVGAGI. With 6 bases clipped from V and 6 bases from J, the junction kept 10 bases outside the gene matches. This CDR3 has 15 amino acids. The CDR3 reads CASSPRGSDYEKLFF. CDR3 nucleotide sequence: TGTGCCAGCAGCCCCAGGGGGTCAGACTATGAAAAACTGTTTTTT.

The chain links TRBV5-1 to TRBJ1-1; D gene ambiguous. Germline assignment: CDR1 SGHRS and CDR2 YFSETQ. The V and J ends lost 4 bases and 0 bases respectively, with 13 bases between them. CDR3 length equals 15 residues. The CDR3 DNA is TGCGCCAGCAGCGTTGACATCATCATGAACACTGAAGCTTTCTTT. It yields the protein CASSVDIIMNTEAFF.

This chain uses TRBV19 with TRBJ1-6; tentative D call: TRBD1 (5 bases). Between the trimmed V and J ends, which lost 3 bases and 10 bases, there was a span of 13 bases. CDR3 length equals 14 residues. Germline lookup yields CDR1 LNHDA and CDR2 SQIVND (reference sequence). DNA of the CDR3: TGTGCCAGTAGTATTGGGAGGGGTGGGTCACCCCTCCACTTT. Encoded protein: CASSIGRGGSPLHF. The variable domain in full, completed from reference TRBV19 and TRBJ1-6, reads DGGITQSPKYLFRKEGQNVTLSCEQNLNHDAMYWYRQDPGQGLRLIYYSQIVNDFQKGDIAEGYSVSREKKESFPLTVTSAQKNPTAFYLCASSIGRGGSPLHFGNGTRLTVT.

The rearrangement uses TRBV27 and TRBJ2-7; 11 bases are a match to TRBD2. CDR1 and CDR2 from the germline V gene are MNHEY and SMNVEV (reference sequence). The length of the CDR3 is 15 residues. V lost 8 bases to trimming and J lost 3 bases; unmatched junction nucleotides: 9. The CDR3 nucleotides read TGTGCCAGCGGGACTAGCGGCCCCACGAGCTACGAGCAGTACTTC. It codes for CASGTSGPTSYEQYF.

The chain links TRBV25-1 to TRBJ1-2; D is unclear. The germline V gene encodes CDR1 MGHDK and CDR2 SYGVNS. Between the trimmed V and J ends, which lost 4 bases and 4 bases, there was a span of 7 bases. This CDR3 is built from 12 residues. DNA of the CDR3: TGTGCCAGCAGTGTTCCGGGCTATGGCTACACCTTC. It specifies CASSVPGYGYTF.

The genes are TRBV19 and TRBJ2-5, with 14 positions matching TRBD2. The V gene end was trimmed by 5 bases and the J gene end by 2 bases; junction bases not matched to a gene: 10. Germline V gene sequence: CDR1 LNHDA, CDR2 SQIVND (reference sequence). The CDR3 totals 18 residues. The CDR3 protein is CASSLRQGTSGGQETQYF. For the CDR3, the DNA is TGTGCCAGTAGTCTCCGACAGGGGACTAGCGGGGGACAAGAGACCCAGTACTTC. Based on the CDR3 plus reference TRBV19 and TRBJ2-5, the full variable domain is DGGITQSPKYLFRKEGQNVTLSCEQNLNHDAMYWYRQDPGQGLRLIYYSQIVNDFQKGDIAEGYSVSREKKESFPLTVTSAQKNPTAFYLCASSLRQGTSGGQETQYFGPGTRLLVL.

The chain combines TRBV30 with TRBJ2-2; possible D gene TRBD1, 5 bases. Germline values: CDR1 GTSNPN, CDR2 SVGIG (reference sequence). Deletions cut 4 bases from V and 3 bases from J, with 21 bases between. CDR3 size: 17 residues. DNA of the CDR3: TGTGCCTGGATCATAGACTGGGCAGGGTTTCACACCGGGGAGCTGTTTTTT. This sequence encodes CAWIIDWAGFHTGELFF.

The count of this clone is one. This rearrangement joins TRBV7-2 to TRBJ1-3; possible D gene TRBD1, 5 bases. Germline assignment: CDR1 SGHTA and CDR2 FQGNSA. Trimming took 5 bases from V and 4 from J, leaving 15 bases between them. The CDR3 covers 15 residues. The CDR3: CASSEQASRGNTIYF. The CDR3 nucleotides are TGTGCCAGCAGCGAACAGGCGTCGCGAGGAAACACCATATATTTT.

This clone was picked up one time. V usage is TRBV11-3 and J usage is TRBJ2-7; tentative D call: TRBD2 (6 bases). The V end lost 2 bases, the J end lost 6 bases, and 14 bases lay between the germline ends. The CDR3 is made up of 14 amino acids. Germline loops: CDR1 SGHNT, CDR2 YENEEA. The CDR3 DNA sequence: TGTGCCAGCAGCTTAACCGCGGGATCTTCCGAGCAGTACTTC. Residues: CASSLTAGSSEQYF.